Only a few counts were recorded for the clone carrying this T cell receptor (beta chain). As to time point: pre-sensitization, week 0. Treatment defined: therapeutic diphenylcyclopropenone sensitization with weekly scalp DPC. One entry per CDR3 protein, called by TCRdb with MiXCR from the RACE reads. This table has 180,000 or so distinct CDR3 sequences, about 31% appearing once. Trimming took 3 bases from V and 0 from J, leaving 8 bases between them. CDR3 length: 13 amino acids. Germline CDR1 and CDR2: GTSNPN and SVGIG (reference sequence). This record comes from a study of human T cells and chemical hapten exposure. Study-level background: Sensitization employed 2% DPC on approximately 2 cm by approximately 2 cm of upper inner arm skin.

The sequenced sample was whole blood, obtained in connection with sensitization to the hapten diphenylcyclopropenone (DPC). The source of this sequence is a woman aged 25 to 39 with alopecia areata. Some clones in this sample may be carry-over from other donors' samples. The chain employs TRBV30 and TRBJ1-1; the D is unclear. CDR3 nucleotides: TGTGCCTGGAGGGAGGGTTTGAACACTGAAGCTTTCTTT. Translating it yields CAWREGLNTEAFF.